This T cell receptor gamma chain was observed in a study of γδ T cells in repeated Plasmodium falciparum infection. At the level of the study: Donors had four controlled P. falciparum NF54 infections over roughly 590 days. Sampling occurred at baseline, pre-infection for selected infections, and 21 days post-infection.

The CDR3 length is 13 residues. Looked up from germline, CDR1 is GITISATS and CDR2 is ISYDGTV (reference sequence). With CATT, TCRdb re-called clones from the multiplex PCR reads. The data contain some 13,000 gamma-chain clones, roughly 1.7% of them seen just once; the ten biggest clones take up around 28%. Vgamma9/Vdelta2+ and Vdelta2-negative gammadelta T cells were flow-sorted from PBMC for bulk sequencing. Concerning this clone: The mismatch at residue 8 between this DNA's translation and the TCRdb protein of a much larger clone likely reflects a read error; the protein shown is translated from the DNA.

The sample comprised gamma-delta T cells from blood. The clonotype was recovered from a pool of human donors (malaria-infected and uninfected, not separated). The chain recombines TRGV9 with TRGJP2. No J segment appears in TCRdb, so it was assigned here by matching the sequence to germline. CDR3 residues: CALWEGSGWIKTF. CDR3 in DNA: TGTGCCTTGTGGGAGGGGAGTGGTTGGATCAAGACGTTT.